Below, 31 T cell receptor beta chains from the same sample are listed, as sequenced in a study of somatic mutations in cytotoxic T cells in rheumatoid arthritis. The data were produced by immunoSEQ multiplex PCR, yet TCRdb's version contains in-frame clones alone and is incomplete. This sample has 20,000 to 25,000 clones, with roughly 80% found just once. Sequenced sample: CD8+ T cells sorted from blood. The source is an adult with rheumatoid arthritis.

The rearrangement uses TRBV5-1 and TRBJ2-7; 9 nucleotides line up with TRBD1. The CDR3 consists of 16 residues. Germline-derived CDR1 and CDR2 are SGHRS and YFSETQ. Unmatched junction bases numbered 8, after V lost 2 bases and J lost 2 bases. The CDR3 sequence: CASSFGATGGPYEQYF. CDR3 in DNA: TGCGCCAGCAGCTTTGGAGCGACAGGGGGTCCCTACGAGCAGTACTTC.

The CDR3 DNA follows: TGTGCCAGCAGCGCCCGGGGGGCAGGGGAACGGGGCGCTGAAGCTTTCTTT. Translated: CASSARGAGERGAEAFF. This chain connects TRBV9 to TRBJ1-1; maybe TRBD1 (6 bases). This CDR3 contains 17 residues. Looked up from germline, CDR1 is SGDLS and CDR2 is YYNGEE. Trimming removed 3 bases from V and 6 bases from J, with 24 bases in between.

This clone was picked up one time. This chain joins TRBV5-4 and TRBJ2-3, with 7 bases matching TRBD2. This CDR3 contains 16 residues. Germline V CDR1 and CDR2: SGHNT, YYREEE (reference sequence). After removal of 0 bases from V and 2 bases from J, the junction contained 6 bases not matched to a gene. This CDR3 reads CASSLDPSGNTDTQYF. The CDR3 DNA is TGTGCCAGCAGCTTGGATCCTAGCGGAAACACAGATACGCAGTATTTT.

The J gene is TRBJ2-7, the V gene TRBV7-9, with D perhaps assigned TRBD1 or TRBD2 (5 bases each). The CDR3 extends over 11 amino acids. Germline CDR1 is SEHNR and CDR2 is FQNEAQ (reference sequence). V was shortened by 8 bases and J by 0 bases, with 5 bases between the two germline ends. This CDR3 is CASGGSYEQYF. For the CDR3, the DNA is TGTGCCAGCGGGGGCTCCTACGAGCAGTACTTC. Supplemented by reference TRBV7-9 and TRBJ2-7, the full variable domain reads DTGVSQNPRHKITKRGQNVTFRCDPISEHNRLYWYRQTLGQGPEFLTYFQNEAQLEKSRLLSDRFSAERPKGSFSTLEIQRTEQGDSAMYLCASGGSYEQYFGPGTRLTVT.

The chain joins TRBV29-1 to TRBJ2-3; 8 positions match TRBD1. CDR1 SQVTM and CDR2 ANQGSEA come from the germline V gene. CDR3 length equals 14 residues. V lost 1 base to trimming and J lost 2 bases; unmatched junction nucleotides: 2. CDR3 protein: CSVEGDRYTDTQYF. CDR3 in DNA: TGCAGCGTTGAAGGGGACAGGTACACAGATACGCAGTATTTT.

This clone appeared once. This rearrangement joins TRBV11-2 to TRBJ2-5; the D gene is possibly TRBD2 (7 bases). With 1 base removed from V and 5 bases from J, the gap between germline ends came to 17 bases. Germline CDR1 reads SGHAT; CDR2 reads FQNNGV. The CDR3 runs to 16 residues. CDR3 protein: CASSLVGGPAEETQYF. DNA of the CDR3: TGTGCCAGCAGCTTAGTGGGGGGGCCTGCCGAGGAGACCCAGTACTTC.

CDR3 nucleotides: TGTGCCAGCAGTGAAGCCTTAATCCGGGACCGCTACACAGATACGCAGTATTTT. Translation gives CASSEALIRDRYTDTQYF. The rearrangement links TRBV2 to TRBJ2-3; TRBD1 or TRBD2 may be the D gene (5 bases each). The germline V gene encodes CDR1 SNHLY and CDR2 FYNNEI. This CDR3 has 18 residues. V dropped 0 bases and J dropped 2 bases, with 18 bases sitting between them.

The CDR3 protein is CASSSSPNTGELFF. The CDR3 nucleotides read TGTGCCAGCAGCTCGAGCCCTAACACCGGGGAGCTGTTTTTT. V usage is TRBV5-6 and J usage is TRBJ2-2; D is unresolved. CDR1 is SGHDT, CDR2 YYEEEE, per germline. CDR3 length equals 14 residues. V was trimmed by 3 bases and J by 2 bases, leaving 8 bases between them.

The V call is TRBV27, the J call TRBJ2-1; no clear D. Germline CDR1 is MNHEY and CDR2 is SMNVEV (reference sequence). V shed 4 bases and J shed 6 bases, with 19 bases lying between them. CDR3 length: 16 residues. In DNA, the CDR3 is TGTGCCAGCAGTTCCCGAAGGTCCATCACCTTCAATGAGCAGTTCTTC. Its translation: CASSSRRSITFNEQFF.

J is TRBJ1-6 and V is TRBV4-2; D possibly corresponds to TRBD1 (6 bases). Trimming took off 1 base at V and 2 bases at J, with 9 bases between the two ends. This CDR3 is 16 amino acids long. Germline CDR1 LGHNA, CDR2 YNFKEQ. Written as DNA, the CDR3 is TGTGCCAGCAGCCAAGGCAGGGACACCTATAATTCACCCCTCCACTTT. It specifies CASSQGRDTYNSPLHF.

The sample holds one count of this clone. This chain links TRBV7-9 with TRBJ2-7; 9 nucleotides match TRBD2. V dropped 3 bases and J dropped 3; count of bases not matched to a gene: 9. Germline CDR1 SEHNR, CDR2 FQNEAQ (reference sequence). The CDR3 is 16 amino acids. The CDR3 coding sequence is TGTGCCAGCAGCTTCGGTAGCGGGGGACTAAACTACGAGCAGTACTTC. This translates into CASSFGSGGLNYEQYF.

The gene calls are TRBV11-1 and TRBJ1-2; 9 nucleotides match TRBD1. Trimming removed 3 bases from V and 4 bases from J; junction bases left unmatched: 3. Germline-derived CDR1 and CDR2 are SGHAT and FQDESV (reference sequence). The CDR3 covers 14 residues. Here the CDR3 reads CASSLVQGAYGYTF. The CDR3 DNA follows: TGTGCCAGCAGCTTGGTACAGGGGGCCTATGGCTACACCTTC.

The DNA for the CDR3 is TGTGCCAGCAGCCAAGACGCGGGGCCGCCAGATACGCAGTATTTT. Translation: CASSQDAGPPDTQYF. This rearrangement joins TRBV4-2 to TRBJ2-3, with D maybe TRBD2 (6 bases). The CDR3 covers 15 residues. The V end lost 0 bases, the J end lost 4 bases, and 11 bases lay between the germline ends. CDR1 LGHNA and CDR2 YNFKEQ come from the germline V gene.

Of note for this clone: Relative to the germline gene, one junction end is altered; a read error may explain this. V is TRBV15 and J is TRBJ2-4; a possible D gene is TRBD1 (5 bases). The CDR3 runs to 15 residues. The V gene's germline CDR1 is LNHNV and CDR2 YYDKDF (reference sequence). The CDR3 loop reads CATSREGPGKTIQYF. CDR3 nucleotide sequence: TGTGCCACCAGCAGAGAGGGGCCCGGCAAAACCATTCAGTACTTC.

The CDR3 DNA is TGCGCCAGCAGACTACCGTCACTAGCGGCAAGCACAGATACGCAGTATTTT. Protein: CASRLPSLAASTDTQYF. The chain carries TRBV4-3 and TRBJ2-3; 8 nucleotides match TRBD2. Germline V gene sequence: CDR1 LGHNA, CDR2 YSLEER. The V and J ends lost 6 bases and 0 bases, in that order; junction bases with no gene match: 11. This CDR3 contains 17 residues.

This rearrangement joins TRBV4-3 to TRBJ2-7; possibly TRBD1 for D (5 bases). V lost 1 base, J lost 2 bases, and 15 bases lay in between. The germline CDR1 and CDR2 sequences are LGHNA and YSLEER. This CDR3 spans 16 amino acids. The CDR3 DNA follows: TGCGCCAGCAGCCAAGTTGTAGCAGGGAACCCCTACGAGCAGTACTTC. Protein product: CASSQVVAGNPYEQYF.

This clone was seen more than once but under ten times. The rearrangement uses TRBV5-4 and TRBJ1-1; 7 bases are shared with TRBD1. Germline trimming cut 4 bases from V and 3 bases from J; bases unmatched to any gene: 9. The V gene's germline CDR1 is SGHNT and CDR2 YYREEE (reference sequence). The CDR3 totals 15 residues. The CDR3 DNA reads as TGTGCCAGCAGCCCCTTAGGACAGGAAGACACTGAAGCTTTCTTT. This translates into CASSPLGQEDTEAFF.

The gene calls are TRBV7-2 and TRBJ1-1, with TRBD1 identical over 7 bases. V dropped 5 bases and J dropped 8; count of bases not matched to a gene: 5. The CDR3 is 12 residues long. The V gene's germline CDR1 is SGHTA and CDR2 FQGNSA. The CDR3 DNA reads as TGTGCCAGCAGCGGGACAGTCTGGGAAGCTTTCTTT. Translating it yields CASSGTVWEAFF.

This chain uses TRBV7-2 with TRBJ2-3, with D hard to call. Germline CDR1 is SGHTA and CDR2 is FQGNSA. Trimming cost V 5 bases and J 0 bases, with 12 bases left between them. This CDR3 comprises 15 residues. CDR3 sequence reads: CASSPAKTSTDTQYF. DNA of the CDR3: TGTGCCAGCAGCCCAGCAAAGACTAGCACAGATACGCAGTATTTT.

The J gene is TRBJ1-1, the V gene TRBV7-2, with D tentatively TRBD1 (5 bases). V lost 1 base to trimming and J lost 5 bases, with 17 bases between them. The CDR3 extends over 16 amino acids. Looked up from germline, CDR1 is SGHTA and CDR2 is FQGNSA. The DNA of the CDR3 is TGTGCCAGCAGCTTAGAGTTGTGGGCCGGGGGGACTGAAGCTTTCTTT. It codes for CASSLELWAGGTEAFF.

V gene TRBV7-9 combines with J gene TRBJ2-1; D unresolved. This CDR3 comprises 13 residues. Germline V gene lookup returns CDR1 SEHNR and CDR2 FQNEAQ (reference sequence). The V end lost 4 bases, the J end lost 4 bases, and 8 bases lay between the germline ends. The CDR3 sequence: CASSSISYNEQFF. The CDR3 DNA sequence: TGTGCCAGCAGCTCGATCTCATACAATGAGCAGTTCTTC. Together with reference TRBV7-9 and TRBJ2-1, the CDR3 gives the full variable domain: DTGVSQNPRHKITKRGQNVTFRCDPISEHNRLYWYRQTLGQGPEFLTYFQNEAQLEKSRLLSDRFSAERPKGSFSTLEIQRTEQGDSAMYLCASSSISYNEQFFGPGTRLTVL.

This chain uses TRBV19 with TRBJ2-7; TRBD1 might be the D (6 bases). The CDR3 totals 15 residues. V was shortened by 3 bases and J by 1 base, with 13 bases between the two germline ends. Germline values: CDR1 LNHDA, CDR2 SQIVND (reference sequence). The CDR3 here is CASSITGNPSYEQYF. As DNA, the CDR3 is TGTGCCAGTAGTATTACAGGGAATCCATCCTACGAGCAGTACTTC.

This chain uses TRBV10-3 with TRBJ1-1, with a tentative D call TRBD1 (6 bases). V was cut by 2 bases and J by 8 bases, with 9 bases left in between. The CDR3 extends over 12 amino acids. Germline V CDR1 and CDR2: ENHRY, SYGVKD. CDR3 in amino acids: CAISESDREAFF. The CDR3 DNA reads as TGTGCCATCAGTGAGAGCGACAGGGAAGCTTTCTTT.

This clone appeared a few times. CDR3 sequence (DNA): TGTGCCAGCAGTTTATCCCCCCGCAGCTCCTACAATGAGCAGTTCTTC. Protein sequence: CASSLSPRSSYNEQFF. V gene TRBV27 combines with J gene TRBJ2-1; D is undetermined. Per the germline V gene, CDR1 is MNHEY and CDR2 is SMNVEV (reference sequence). Trimming pared 0 bases from V and 0 bases from J, leaving 9 bases between. This CDR3 has 16 amino acids.

V and J are TRBV27 and TRBJ2-2; the match to TRBD2 covers 7 bases. The CDR3 length is 15 residues. Germline V gene data show CDR1 as MNHEY and CDR2 as SMNVEV (reference sequence). Trimming at V came to 6 bases and at J to 4 bases, leaving 8 bases not matched to a gene. The CDR3 protein is CASRFRDYPTGELFF. Here the CDR3 DNA reads TGTGCCAGCAGGTTCCGGGACTATCCCACCGGGGAGCTGTTTTTT.

V usage is TRBV29-1 and J usage is TRBJ2-1, with D uncertain. Trimming took off 3 bases at V and 10 bases at J, with 4 bases between the two ends. Germline loops: CDR1 SQVTM, CDR2 ANQGSEA. The CDR3 loop spans 9 amino acids. DNA for the CDR3: TGCAGCGTTGAGGTAGAGCAGTTCTTC. Translation gives CSVEVEQFF.

By sample share, this clone is large. Here the CDR3 reads CASTPGQGFHEQYF. The CDR3 bases are TGTGCCAGCACCCCGGGACAGGGGTTCCACGAGCAGTACTTC. This sequence joins TRBV6-5 and TRBJ2-7, with 10 bases aligning to TRBD1. Trimming removed 7 bases from V and 5 bases from J; junction bases left unmatched: 8. In germline, CDR1 is MNHEY, CDR2 SVGAGI. CDR3 length: 14 amino acids.

The rearrangement links TRBV19 to TRBJ2-5; 8 bases fit TRBD1. Germline CDR1 LNHDA, CDR2 SQIVND (reference sequence). The CDR3 is made up of 15 amino acids. Trimming removed 1 base from V and 4 bases from J; junction bases left unmatched: 5. The CDR3 nucleotides are TGTGCCAGTAGTATAGCCCCGACAGGGGCAGAGACCCAGTACTTC. Amino acids: CASSIAPTGAETQYF.

V usage is TRBV6-7 and J usage is TRBJ2-5; TRBD2 aligns across 11 bases. TRBV6-7 is known as an ORF, though its function is uncertain. Trimming cost V 0 bases and J 5 bases; bases outside gene matches: 5. The CDR3 is 16 amino acids. DNA for the CDR3: TGTGCCAGCAGTTACTCGAAGGTAGCGGGGGGGGAGACCCAGTACTTC. Translated: CASSYSKVAGGETQYF.

The V call is TRBV5-1, the J call TRBJ1-2; the D gene is possibly TRBD1 (6 bases). The V gene lost 4 bases and the J gene lost 7 bases, with 20 bases spanning the gap. Per the germline V gene, CDR1 is SGHRS and CDR2 is YFSETQ. CDR3 length: 15 amino acids. CDR3 nucleotides: TGCGCCAGCAGCGACGACAGGAGCCCCCACTCTGGCTACACCTTC. Translated, it gives CASSDDRSPHSGYTF.

Concerning this clone: The junction shows a germline mismatch at one end, possibly a read error. The rearrangement joins TRBV11-3 to TRBJ2-1, with 8 bases that match TRBD2. This CDR3 has 15 residues. Germline CDR1 SGHNT, CDR2 YENEEA. CDR3 sequence: CASSLDGGVYNEQFF. Written as DNA, the CDR3 is TGTGCCAGCAGCCTAGACGGGGGGGTCTACAATGAGCAGTTCTTC.